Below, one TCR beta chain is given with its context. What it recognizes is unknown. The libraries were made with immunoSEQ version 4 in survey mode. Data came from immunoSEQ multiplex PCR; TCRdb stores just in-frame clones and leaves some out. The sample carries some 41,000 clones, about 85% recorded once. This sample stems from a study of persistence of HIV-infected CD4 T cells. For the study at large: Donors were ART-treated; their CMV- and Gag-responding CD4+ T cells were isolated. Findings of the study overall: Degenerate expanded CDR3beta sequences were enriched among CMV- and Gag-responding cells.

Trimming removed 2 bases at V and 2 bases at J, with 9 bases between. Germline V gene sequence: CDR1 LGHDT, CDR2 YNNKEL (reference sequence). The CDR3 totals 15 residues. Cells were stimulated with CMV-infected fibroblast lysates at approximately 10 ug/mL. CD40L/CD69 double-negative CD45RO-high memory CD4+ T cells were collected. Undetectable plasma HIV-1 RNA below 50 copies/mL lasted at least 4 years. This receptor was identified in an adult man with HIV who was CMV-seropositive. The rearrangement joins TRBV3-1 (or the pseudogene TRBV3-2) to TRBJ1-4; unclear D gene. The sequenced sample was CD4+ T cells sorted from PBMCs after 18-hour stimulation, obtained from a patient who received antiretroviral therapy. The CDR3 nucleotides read TGTGCCAGCAGCCAAAAGCTTACTACTAATGAAAAACTGTTTTTT. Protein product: CASSQKLTTNEKLFF.